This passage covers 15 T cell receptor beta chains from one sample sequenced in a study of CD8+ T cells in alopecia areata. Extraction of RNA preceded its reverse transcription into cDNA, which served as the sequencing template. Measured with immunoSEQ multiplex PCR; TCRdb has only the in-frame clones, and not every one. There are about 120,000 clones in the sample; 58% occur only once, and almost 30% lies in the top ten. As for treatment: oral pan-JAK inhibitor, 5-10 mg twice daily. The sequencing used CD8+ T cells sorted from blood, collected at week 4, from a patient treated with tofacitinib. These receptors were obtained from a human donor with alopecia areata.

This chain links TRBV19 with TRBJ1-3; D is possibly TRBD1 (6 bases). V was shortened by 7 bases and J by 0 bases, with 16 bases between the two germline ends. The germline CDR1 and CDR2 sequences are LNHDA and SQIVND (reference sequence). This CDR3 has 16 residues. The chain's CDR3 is CASTPGTIVSGNTIYF. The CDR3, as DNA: TGTGCCAGTACCCCCGGGACAATCGTCTCTGGAAACACCATATATTTT. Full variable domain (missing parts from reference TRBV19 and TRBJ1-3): DGGITQSPKYLFRKEGQNVTLSCEQNLNHDAMYWYRQDPGQGLRLIYYSQIVNDFQKGDIAEGYSVSREKKESFPLTVTSAQKNPTAFYLCASTPGTIVSGNTIYFGEGSWLTVV.

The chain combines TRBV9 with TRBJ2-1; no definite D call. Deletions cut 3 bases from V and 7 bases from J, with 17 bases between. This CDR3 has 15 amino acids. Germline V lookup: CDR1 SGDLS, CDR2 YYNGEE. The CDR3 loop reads CASSGAILGWNEQFF. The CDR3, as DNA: TGTGCCAGCAGCGGAGCCATCCTGGGTTGGAATGAGCAGTTCTTC.

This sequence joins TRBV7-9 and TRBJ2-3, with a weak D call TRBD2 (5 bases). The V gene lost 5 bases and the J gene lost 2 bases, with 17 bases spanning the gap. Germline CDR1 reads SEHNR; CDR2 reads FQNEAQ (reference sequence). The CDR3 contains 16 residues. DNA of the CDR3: TGTGCCAGCAGCCCACCTACCAGCGGACCCACAGATACGCAGTATTTT. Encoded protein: CASSPPTSGPTDTQYF.

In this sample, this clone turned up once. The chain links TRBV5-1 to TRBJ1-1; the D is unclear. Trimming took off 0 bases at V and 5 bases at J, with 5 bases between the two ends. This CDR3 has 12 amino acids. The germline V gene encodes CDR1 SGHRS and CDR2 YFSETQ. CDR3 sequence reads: CASSLGRTEAFF. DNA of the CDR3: TGCGCCAGCAGCTTGGGTAGGACTGAAGCTTTCTTT.

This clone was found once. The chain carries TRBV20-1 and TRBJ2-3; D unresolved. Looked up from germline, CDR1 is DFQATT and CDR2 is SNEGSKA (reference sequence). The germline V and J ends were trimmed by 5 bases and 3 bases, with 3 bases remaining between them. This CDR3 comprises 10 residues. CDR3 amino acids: CSACTDTQYF. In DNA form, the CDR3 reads TGCAGTGCTTGTACAGATACGCAGTATTTT.

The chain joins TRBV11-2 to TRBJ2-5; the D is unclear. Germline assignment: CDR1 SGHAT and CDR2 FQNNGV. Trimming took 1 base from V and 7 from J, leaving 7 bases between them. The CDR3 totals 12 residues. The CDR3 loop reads CASSLGGVTQYF. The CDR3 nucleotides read TGTGCCAGCAGCTTAGGTGGGGTGACCCAGTACTTC.

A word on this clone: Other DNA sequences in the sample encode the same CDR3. CDR3 in DNA: TGTGCCTGGAGCGTTACTAGCGGCCAAGAGACCCAGTACTTC. This encodes CAWSVTSGQETQYF. The gene calls are TRBV30 and TRBJ2-5; 8 nucleotides match TRBD2. The junction had 4 bases not matched to a gene; V was cut back by 3 bases and J by 1 base. Germline CDR1 GTSNPN, CDR2 SVGIG (reference sequence). The CDR3 consists of 14 residues. The whole variable domain, filled in from reference TRBV30 and TRBJ2-5, reads SQTIHQWPATLVQPVGSPLSLECTVEGTSNPNLYWYRQAAGRGLQLLFYSVGIGQISSEVPQNLSASRPQDRQFILSSKKLLLSDSGFYLCAWSVTSGQETQYFGPGTRLLVL.

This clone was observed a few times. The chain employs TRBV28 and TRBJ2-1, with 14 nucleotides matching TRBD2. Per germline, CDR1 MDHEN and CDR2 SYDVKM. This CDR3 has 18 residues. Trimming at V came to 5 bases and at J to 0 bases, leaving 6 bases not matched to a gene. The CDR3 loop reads CASSPRLAGGSSYNEQFF. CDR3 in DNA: TGTGCCAGCAGTCCGAGACTAGCGGGGGGGAGCTCCTACAATGAGCAGTTCTTC.

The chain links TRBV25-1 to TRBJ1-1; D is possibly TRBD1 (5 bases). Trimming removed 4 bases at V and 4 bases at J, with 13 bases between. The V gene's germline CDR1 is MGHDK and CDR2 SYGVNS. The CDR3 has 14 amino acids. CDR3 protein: CASSVGTEGTEAFF. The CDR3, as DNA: TGTGCCAGCAGTGTAGGGACCGAAGGCACTGAAGCTTTCTTT.

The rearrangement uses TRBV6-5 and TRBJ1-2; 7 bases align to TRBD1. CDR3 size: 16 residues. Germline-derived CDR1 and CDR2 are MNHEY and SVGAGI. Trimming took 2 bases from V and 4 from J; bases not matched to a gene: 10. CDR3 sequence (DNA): TGTGCCAGCAGTTACGGCACAGGGGACTACCCCTATGGCTACACCTTC. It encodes CASSYGTGDYPYGYTF.

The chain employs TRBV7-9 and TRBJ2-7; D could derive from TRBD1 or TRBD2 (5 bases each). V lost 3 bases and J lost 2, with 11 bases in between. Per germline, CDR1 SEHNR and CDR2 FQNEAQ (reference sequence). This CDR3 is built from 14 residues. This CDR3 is CASSFEGFTYEQYF. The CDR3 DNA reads TGTGCCAGCAGCTTTGAGGGGTTCACCTACGAGCAGTACTTC.

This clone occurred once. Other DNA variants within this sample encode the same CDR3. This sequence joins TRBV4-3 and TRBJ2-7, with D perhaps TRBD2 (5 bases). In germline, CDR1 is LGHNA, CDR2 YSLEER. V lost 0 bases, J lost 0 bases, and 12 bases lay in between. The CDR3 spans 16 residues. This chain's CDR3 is CASSQDRGPSSYEQYF. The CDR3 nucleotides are TGCGCCAGCAGCCAAGATCGGGGTCCCAGCTCCTACGAGCAGTACTTC.

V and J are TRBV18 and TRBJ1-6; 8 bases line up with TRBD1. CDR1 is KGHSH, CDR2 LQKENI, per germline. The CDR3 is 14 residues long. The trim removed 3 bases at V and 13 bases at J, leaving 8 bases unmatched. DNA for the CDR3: TGTGCCAGCTCACCTCCGGACAGGGACGGGCCCCTCCACTTT. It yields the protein CASSPPDRDGPLHF. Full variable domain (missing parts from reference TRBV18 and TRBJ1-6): NAGVMQNPRHLVRRRGQEARLRCSPMKGHSHVYWYRQLPEEGLKFMVYLQKENIIDESGMPKERFSAEFPKEGPSILRIQQVVRGDSAAYFCASSPPDRDGPLHFGNGTRLTVT.

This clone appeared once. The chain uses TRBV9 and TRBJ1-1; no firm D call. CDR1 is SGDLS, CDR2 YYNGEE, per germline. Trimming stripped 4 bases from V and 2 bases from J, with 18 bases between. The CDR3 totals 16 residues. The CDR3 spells CASSNIQVAFNTEAFF. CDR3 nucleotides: TGTGCCAGCAGCAATATTCAGGTGGCCTTTAACACTGAAGCTTTCTTT.

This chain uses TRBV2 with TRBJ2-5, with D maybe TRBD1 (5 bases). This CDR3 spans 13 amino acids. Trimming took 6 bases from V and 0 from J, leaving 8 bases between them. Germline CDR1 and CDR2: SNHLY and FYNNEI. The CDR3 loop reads CASRDTYQETQYF. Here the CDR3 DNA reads TGTGCCAGCAGGGACACGTACCAAGAGACCCAGTACTTC.